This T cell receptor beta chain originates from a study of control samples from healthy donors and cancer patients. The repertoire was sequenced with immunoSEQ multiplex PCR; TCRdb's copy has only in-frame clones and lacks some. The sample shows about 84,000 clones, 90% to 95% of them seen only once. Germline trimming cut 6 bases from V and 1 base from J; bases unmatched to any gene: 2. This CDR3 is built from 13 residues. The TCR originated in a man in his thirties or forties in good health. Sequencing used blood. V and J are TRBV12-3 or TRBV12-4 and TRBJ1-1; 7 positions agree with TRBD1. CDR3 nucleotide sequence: TGTGCCAGCAGGAGGACAGGGAACACTGAAGCTTTCTTT. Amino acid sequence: CASRRTGNTEAFF.